The clone carrying this TCR beta chain turned up a few times. Its antigen is undetermined. These data are taken from a study of T cells in Graves' hyperthyroidism and ophthalmopathy. Overall study findings and caveats: Clonotypes that were expanded in thyroid above 0.001 mostly appeared in blood too. The model predicted ophthalmopathy a median around 6.5 months before onset.

This CDR3 has 15 amino acids. Trimming took 5 bases from V and 4 from J; bases not matched to a gene: 5. The germline CDR1 and CDR2 sequences are MDHEN and SYDVKM. Amplification yielded TCR beta CDR3 regions, with RNA transcripts as the source. A first-round RT-PCR of the TCR CDR3 used the HTBI primer set. TCRdb fed the multiplex PCR reads into MiXCR, producing one record per CDR3 protein. The sample lists about 52,000 distinct CDR3 sequences, less than 60% occurring once. The sequencing input was blood. The chain couples TRBV28 to TRBJ2-3; TRBD2 agrees at 11 bases. The sequence derives from a woman in her forties or fifties with Graves' ophthalmopathy. In DNA form, the CDR3 reads TGTGCCAGCAGTAGTAGCGGGGGGGTCTCAGATACGCAGTATTTT. Encoded protein: CASSSSGGVSDTQYF.